This entry is about one TCR beta chain. The antigen is not known. Germline CDR1 reads SGHAT; CDR2 reads FQNNGV. V was pared by 5 bases and J by 5 bases, with 21 bases between. CDR3 length: 16 residues. Only in-frame clones appear in the TCRdb table, and some are missing; sequencing was by immunoSEQ multiplex PCR. The table has approximately 35,000 clones, more than 60% seen once. The data were taken from a study of OX40 agonist ivuxolimab in advanced cancers. The study's findings and limits: With doses of 0.1 to 3.0 mg/kg, CD4+ and CD8+ blood T cells had undergone clonal expansion by week 6.

V gene TRBV11-2 combines with J gene TRBJ2-5; D gene unclear. The clonotype comes from an adult with an advanced solid tumor such as melanoma, head and neck, liver or kidney cancer. The sequencing here drew on CD4+ or CD8+ T cells sorted from blood, taken in a trial of the OX40 agonist ivuxolimab. This CDR3 is CASSGLGQARRETQYF. In DNA, the CDR3 is TGTGCCAGCAGCGGGTTAGGGCAGGCCAGGCGGGAGACCCAGTACTTC.